This TCR beta chain was found in a study of identical twins (dated by TCRdb to about 2016). The study in broad terms: The study deep-sequenced TCR alpha and beta repertoires from monozygotic twins, unrelated adults of various ages and cord blood to test whether fetal clonotypes persist. To rule out contamination, the twin experiments were replicated at different times with different library preparation protocols. Summary of the overall study and its limitations: Excess twin sharing in beta out-of-frame sequences was weaker because fewer shared sequences lowered the signal-to-noise ratio. Fewer insertions were carried by abundant cord blood beta clonotypes, a similar but weaker trend appeared in young adult naive repertoires, and no such trend appeared in memory repertoires. Recombination models systematically underestimated out-of-frame TCR alpha sharing in monozygotic twins but agreed with sharing between unrelated individuals. Zero-insertion analyses could be partly confounded by invariant T cells such as MAIT and iNKT, although diverse VJ usage argued against such confounding for most clonotypes. Because the same donors could not be followed over many years, conclusions were based on cross-sectional statistical analysis. Out-of-frame TCR alpha sequences shared between twins showed an excess of low generation-probability sequences compared with coincidental sharing between unrelated individuals.

Turning to this clonotype: What this receptor recognizes is not known. No much larger clone exists at a distance of one base, and base qualities are not known.

Preparation of the library involved 5' RACE. TCRdb names Illumina HiSeq 2000 as the instrument used. Template switching added a universal primer binding site, and the final cDNA carried a unique molecular identifier that allowed TCR cDNA molecules to be counted accurately. First-strand cDNA for TCR alpha and beta chains was synthesized from specific primers in the conserved constant-segment region. To control for contamination, every cDNA library carried two barcodes: a SMART-Mk sample barcode plus Illumina barcodes. Two successive PCR steps introduced TruSeq adapter sequences along with Illumina sample barcodes. The TCR alpha and beta cDNA libraries were sequenced on the Illumina HiSeq platform using custom primers. The published analysis was carried out like this. Raw reads were processed with MiGEC to extract unique molecular identifiers, and MiXCR was used to determine CDR3 positions. For each individual, recombination models were inferred using an EM algorithm with the repgenHMM and IGoR tools. Shared clonotype analysis was performed with the tcR package in R, normalizing sharing by the product of cloneset sizes. Out-of-frame nonproductive sequences were analyzed to study raw recombination free of thymic and clonal selection effects. In-frame beta chains were kept once TCRdb had trimmed the public reads at Q25 with fastp and called clones with MiXCR. Entries that share a CDR3 protein sequence are merged under the most common genes and DNA. These V and J calls derive from TCRdb rather than the authors' analysis. The sample table contains 450,000 or so distinct CDR3 sequences; only one count was recorded for roughly a quarter of them. The ten largest clones take up about 3% of the sample.

From the germline V gene, CDR1 is SGHRS and CDR2 is YFSETQ. Including cysteine and phenylalanine, the CDR3 has 16 amino acids. The DNA shown is the 48-base CDR3, in frame from base 1. The junction shows trimming of 5 bases on V and 0 bases on J, plus 12 bases between the germline ends. All donors were healthy Caucasians. The twin cohort comprised three pairs of female monozygotic twins, all aged roughly 18 to 30 years. Positive isolation kits from Invitrogen were used to isolate CD4+ and CD8+ T cell populations. Another study also made use of these data, one on T cells expressing NK-cell markers. As the second paper documents: Under ten donors provided sorted CD3+CD56+NKG2C+, CD3+CD56+NKG2C- and CD3+CD56-NKG2C+ T-cell subsets, whose TCR beta-chain repertoires were profiled. Of the eight sequenced donors, seven were found to be HCMV-seropositive and one was found to be HCMV-seronegative. In several experiments an anti-gammadeltaTCR antibody was added to restrict sorting to alphabetaTCR-expressing T cells. In a handful of donors, the dominant CD3+CD56+NKG2C+ clonotypes were found to rank among the top 10 CD8+ clonotypes and to make up about 1.0-7.5% of CD8+ T cells. Those dominant clonotypes were again the most abundant among CD3+CD56-NKG2C+ cells in a few donors, at about 28.3-65%. It remained unclear whether the expanded NKG2C-expressing T cell clones were specific for HCMV antigens. Randomly selected healthy volunteers, three men and five women, were used as the eight sequenced donors. A commercial ELISA kit detecting HCMV-specific IgG in serum was used to determine HCMV serostatus. MIGEC handled demultiplexing of the reads and grouping by UMI, while MiTCR was used to assemble and quantify clonotypes. To exclude erroneous sequences, any TCR cDNA sequence not supported by at least two reads was discarded. The tcR package was used for downstream repertoire analysis, with clonotypes matched between fractions based on CDR3 nucleotide sequence plus V segment. Antigen specificity was annotated against VDJdb with VDJmatch, allowing one amino acid substitution in CDR3.

This sequence was found in a woman under 30 in good health. The sequenced sample was CD4+ T cells sorted from blood. The rearrangement joined TRBV5-1 to TRBJ1-6, with no reliable assignment of the D segment. The nucleotide sequence is TGCGCCAGCAGTCAAAGGGATGGCTCCTATAATTCACCCCTCCACTTT. Its protein is CASSQRDGSYNSPLHF.